This T cell receptor beta chain emerged from a study of technical replicates of blood from a few donors. Method: immunoSEQ multiplex PCR; TCRdb's copy keeps in-frame clones and lacks some. This repertoire shows under 20,000 clones, 80% to 90% found once; its top ten account for around 11%. The germline V gene has CDR1 SNHLY and CDR2 FYNNEI. The CDR3 has 14 residues. After removal of 6 bases from V and 0 bases from J, the junction contained 4 bases not matched to a gene. Source material: PBMCs. The chain has TRBV2 and TRBJ1-1, with 7 bases lining up with TRBD1. The source of this sequence is a human donor in good health. CDR3 coding DNA: TGTGCCAGCAGCGTGGACAGGATGAACACTGAAGCTTTCTTT. Its protein is CASSVDRMNTEAFF.